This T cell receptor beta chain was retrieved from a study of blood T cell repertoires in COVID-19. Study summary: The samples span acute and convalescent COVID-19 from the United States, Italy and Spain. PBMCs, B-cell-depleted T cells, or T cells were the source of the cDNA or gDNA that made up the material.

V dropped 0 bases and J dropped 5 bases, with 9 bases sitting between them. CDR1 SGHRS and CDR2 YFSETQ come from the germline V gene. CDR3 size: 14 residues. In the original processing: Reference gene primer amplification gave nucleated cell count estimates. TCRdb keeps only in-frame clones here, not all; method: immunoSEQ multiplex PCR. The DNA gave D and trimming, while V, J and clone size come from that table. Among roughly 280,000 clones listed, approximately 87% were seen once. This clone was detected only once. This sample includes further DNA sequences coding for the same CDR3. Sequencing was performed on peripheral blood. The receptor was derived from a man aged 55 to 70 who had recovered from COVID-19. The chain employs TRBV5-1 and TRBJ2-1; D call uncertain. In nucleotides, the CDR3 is TGCGCCAGCAGCTTGGCCGTCGCTAACAATGAGCAGTTCTTC. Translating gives CASSLAVANNEQFF.